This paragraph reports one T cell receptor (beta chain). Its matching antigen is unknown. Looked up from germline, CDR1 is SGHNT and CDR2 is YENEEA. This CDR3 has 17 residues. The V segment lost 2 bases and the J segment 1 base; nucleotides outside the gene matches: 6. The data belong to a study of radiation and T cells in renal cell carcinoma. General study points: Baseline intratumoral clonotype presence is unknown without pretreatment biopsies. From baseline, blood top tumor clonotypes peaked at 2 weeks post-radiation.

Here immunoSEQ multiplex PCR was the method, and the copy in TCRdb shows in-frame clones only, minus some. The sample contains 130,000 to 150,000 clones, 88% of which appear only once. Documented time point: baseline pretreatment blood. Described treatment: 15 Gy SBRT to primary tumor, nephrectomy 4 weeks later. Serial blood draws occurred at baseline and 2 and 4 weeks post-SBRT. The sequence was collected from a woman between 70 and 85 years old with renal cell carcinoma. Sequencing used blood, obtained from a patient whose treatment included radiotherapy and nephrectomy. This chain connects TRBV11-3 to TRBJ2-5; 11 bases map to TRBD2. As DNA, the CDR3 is TGTGCCAGCAGCTTAAGACTAGCGGGGCAATTCCAAGAGACCCAGTACTTC. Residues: CASSLRLAGQFQETQYF.